The 18 T cell receptor beta chains below come from one sample, sequenced in a study of blood T cell repertoires in COVID-19. Clones were sequenced by immunoSEQ multiplex PCR, and TCRdb holds only the in-frame ones, with some missing. This table holds 97,000 or so clones, roughly 87% found once. Material for sequencing was peripheral blood. The source is a woman aged 45-59 years with COVID-19, enrolled during active disease.

The chain employs TRBV7-2 and TRBJ2-3, with TRBD2 as a possible D gene (5 bases). Per germline, CDR1 SGHTA and CDR2 FQGNSA. The CDR3 has 15 residues. Trimming cost V 2 bases and J 0 bases, with 9 bases left between them. This chain's CDR3 is CASSLNSGSTDTQYF. In nucleotides, the CDR3 is TGTGCCAGCAGCTTAAATTCGGGGAGCACAGATACGCAGTATTTT.

The sample holds one count of this clone. This CDR3 is CASTSQRSGIPNYGYTF. As DNA, the CDR3 is TGTGCCAGCACCTCCCAAAGGTCAGGGATACCTAACTATGGCTACACCTTC. The chain combines TRBV5-6 with TRBJ1-2; possibly TRBD1 for D (5 bases). The CDR3 length is 17 residues. V was clipped by 6 bases and J by 0 bases, with 21 bases between them. Germline CDR1 and CDR2: SGHDT and YYEEEE. Combining the CDR3 with reference TRBV5-6 and TRBJ1-2 gives the whole variable domain DAGVTQSPTHLIKTRGQQVTLRCSPKSGHDTVSWYQQALGQGPQFIFQYYEEEERQRGNFPDRFSGHQFPNYSSELNVNALLLGDSALYLCASTSQRSGIPNYGYTFGSGTRLTVV.

DNA of the CDR3: TGTGCCAGCAGCTTTTTCGGGACAGGGGAAGAGCAGTACTTC. Translating gives CASSFFGTGEEQYF. The genes are TRBV7-9 and TRBJ2-7; 10 bases line up with TRBD1. The V gene's germline CDR1 is SEHNR and CDR2 FQNEAQ (reference sequence). The CDR3 is 14 residues long. V was clipped by 3 bases and J by 7 bases; unmatched bases: 6.

V and J are TRBV6-5 and TRBJ2-5; the match to TRBD2 covers 8 bases. The CDR3 is 12 amino acids. The J segment lost 9 bases and the V segment lost 9 bases, leaving 9 bases of the junction unmatched. Germline V lookup: CDR1 MNHEY, CDR2 SVGAGI. Here the CDR3 reads CASKGLAGAQYF. CDR3 sequence (DNA): TGTGCCAGTAAAGGACTAGCAGGAGCCCAGTACTTC.

The chain carries TRBV7-8 and TRBJ1-4; D may be TRBD1 (5 bases). The CDR3 runs to 17 residues. Trimming stripped 0 bases from V and 2 bases from J, with 13 bases between. Germline V CDR1 and CDR2: SGHVS, FQNEAQ. CDR3 sequence: CASSLARQGGTNEKLFF. DNA for the CDR3: TGTGCCAGCAGCTTAGCGCGGCAGGGAGGCACTAATGAAAAACTGTTTTTT.

This chain uses TRBV7-9 with TRBJ2-2, with TRBD1 as a possible D gene (6 bases). Germline CDR1 and CDR2: SEHNR and FQNEAQ (reference sequence). The CDR3 consists of 15 residues. Between the trimmed V and J ends, which lost 4 bases and 1 base, there was a span of 10 bases. The DNA for the CDR3 is TGTGCCAGCAGCTCAGTGGACAGGAACACCGGGGAGCTGTTTTTT. This encodes CASSSVDRNTGELFF. Together with reference TRBV7-9 and TRBJ2-2, the CDR3 gives the full variable domain: DTGVSQNPRHKITKRGQNVTFRCDPISEHNRLYWYRQTLGQGPEFLTYFQNEAQLEKSRLLSDRFSAERPKGSFSTLEIQRTEQGDSAMYLCASSSVDRNTGELFFGEGSRLTVL.

The chain is built from TRBV18 and TRBJ2-5; 12 bases line up with TRBD2. The CDR3 has 16 amino acids. Germline V gene data show CDR1 as KGHSH and CDR2 as LQKENI. Trimming removed 6 bases from V and 5 bases from J; junction bases left unmatched: 10. The CDR3 sequence: CASSLGLAGKLETQYF. The CDR3 DNA reads as TGTGCCAGCTCCTTAGGACTAGCGGGGAAGTTGGAGACCCAGTACTTC.

The genes are TRBV11-3 and TRBJ2-5, with 10 bases matching TRBD1. From germline, CDR1 is SGHNT and CDR2 YENEEA. Trimming at V came to 4 bases and at J to 1 base, leaving 3 bases not matched to a gene. The CDR3 has 15 amino acids. The CDR3 loop reads CASSSGTGVQETQYF. In DNA form, the CDR3 reads TGTGCCAGCAGCTCCGGGACAGGGGTCCAAGAGACCCAGTACTTC.

The chain carries TRBV19 and TRBJ1-1; D perhaps matches TRBD1 (6 bases). CDR3 length equals 12 residues. The germline CDR1 and CDR2 sequences are LNHDA and SQIVND (reference sequence). CDR3 sequence reads: CAVTGGATEAFF. CDR3 coding DNA: TGTGCAGTGACTGGGGGCGCGACTGAAGCTTTCTTT.

The V gene is TRBV2, the J gene TRBJ1-2; the D gene is possibly TRBD1 (5 bases). CDR1 SNHLY and CDR2 FYNNEI come from the germline V gene. Deletions cut 4 bases from V and 8 bases from J, with 17 bases between. This CDR3 spans 14 amino acids. CDR3 nucleotides: TGTGCCAGCAGTGCGGCAGGGTGGTCCTACGGCTACACCTTC. Translating gives CASSAAGWSYGYTF.

This clone was recorded once. The gene calls are TRBV21-1 and TRBJ1-4. TRBV21-1 is a pseudogene locus. CDR3 length: 16 residues. Here the CDR3 DNA reads TGTGCCAGCAGCAAGTTACCGGGACTGAGTAGCGAAAAACTGTTTTTT. It codes for CASSKLPGLSSEKLFF.

V gene TRBV10-3 combines with J gene TRBJ1-5; D remains ambiguous. CDR1 and CDR2 (germline): ENHRY, SYGVKD. The ends were cut back, 0 bases at V and 2 bases at J, with 2 bases in the middle. This CDR3 spans 13 amino acids. In DNA form, the CDR3 reads TGTGCCATCAGTGAGTCCGGCAATCAGCCCCAGCATTTT. Its translation: CAISESGNQPQHF.

The chain has TRBV27 and TRBJ1-5, with a possible D match to TRBD1 (5 bases). V was pared by 6 bases and J by 0 bases, with 12 bases between. Germline V gene lookup returns CDR1 MNHEY and CDR2 SMNVEV (reference sequence). This CDR3 comprises 15 residues. The CDR3 DNA is TGTGCCAGCAGAATAGCAGGGTATAGCAATCAGCCCCAGCATTTT. This encodes CASRIAGYSNQPQHF.

The chain has TRBV6-5 and TRBJ1-3; 7 bases match TRBD1. Germline CDR1 reads MNHEY; CDR2 reads SVGAGI. Trimming took 3 bases from V and 4 from J; bases not matched to a gene: 3. This CDR3 is built from 14 residues. The CDR3 region has the DNA TGTGCCAGCAGTTATAAGACAGGGGGAAACACCATATATTTT. Protein: CASSYKTGGNTIYF.

This chain connects TRBV9 to TRBJ1-2; D gene unclear. CDR1 and CDR2 from the germline V gene are SGDLS and YYNGEE. The CDR3 sequence is 13 residues long. Between the trimmed V and J ends, which lost 2 bases and 4 bases, there was a span of 9 bases. CDR3 DNA: TGTGCCAGCAGCGTCGGGATCCCCTATGGCTACACCTTC. This translates into CASSVGIPYGYTF.

The chain couples TRBV7-3 to TRBJ1-5, with 7 bases lining up with TRBD1. The CDR3 extends over 16 amino acids. The germline CDR1 and CDR2 sequences are SGHTA and FQGTGA. The V and J ends lost 6 bases and 0 bases, in that order; junction bases with no gene match: 8. The CDR3, as DNA: TGTGCCAGCAGTCCGACCGGGACAGTTAGCAATCAGCCCCAGCATTTT. It specifies CASSPTGTVSNQPQHF.

The rearrangement joins TRBV7-3 to TRBJ2-7; tentatively, D is TRBD2 (5 bases). The CDR3 contains 13 residues. The V gene's germline CDR1 is SGHTA and CDR2 FQGTGA. The V and J ends lost 5 bases and 6 bases respectively, with 14 bases between them. The CDR3, as DNA: TGTGCCAGCAGCCAAGGGCAGGCGGGCGAGCAGTACTTC. As protein: CASSQGQAGEQYF.

The chain uses TRBV11-2 and TRBJ1-3, with D possibly being TRBD1 (5 bases). V gave up 5 bases and J gave up 3 bases, with 17 bases separating them. This CDR3 has 16 residues. The germline CDR1 and CDR2 sequences are SGHAT and FQNNGV. The CDR3 nucleotides read TGTGCCAGCAGCAGACAGCGACGGCTTGTTGGAAACACCATATATTTT. It translates to CASSRQRRLVGNTIYF.